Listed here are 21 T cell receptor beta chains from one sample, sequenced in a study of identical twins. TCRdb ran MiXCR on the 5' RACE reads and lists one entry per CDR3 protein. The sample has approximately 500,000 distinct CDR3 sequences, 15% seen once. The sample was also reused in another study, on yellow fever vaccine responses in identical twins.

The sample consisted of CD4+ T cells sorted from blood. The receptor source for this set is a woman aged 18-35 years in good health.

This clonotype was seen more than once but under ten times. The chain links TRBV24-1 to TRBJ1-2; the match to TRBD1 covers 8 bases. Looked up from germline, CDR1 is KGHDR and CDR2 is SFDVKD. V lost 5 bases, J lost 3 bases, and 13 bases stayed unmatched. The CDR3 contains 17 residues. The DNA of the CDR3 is TGTGCCACCAGTGCGGGAGGTTCGGACAGGGACCACTATGGCTACACCTTC. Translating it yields CATSAGGSDRDHYGYTF.

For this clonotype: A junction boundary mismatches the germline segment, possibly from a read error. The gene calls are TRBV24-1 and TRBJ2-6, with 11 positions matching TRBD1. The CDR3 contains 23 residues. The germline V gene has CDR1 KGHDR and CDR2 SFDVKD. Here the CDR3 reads CATCDRTGTGGIKKTSGANVLTF. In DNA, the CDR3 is TGTGCCACCTGTGATCGAACCGGGACAGGGGGTATCAAGAAGACCTCTGGGGCCAACGTCCTGACTTTC.

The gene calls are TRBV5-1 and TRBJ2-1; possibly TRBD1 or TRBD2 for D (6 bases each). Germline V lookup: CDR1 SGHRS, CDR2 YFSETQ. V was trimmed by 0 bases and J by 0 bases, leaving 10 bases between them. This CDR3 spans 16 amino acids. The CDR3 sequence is CASSLGGANSYNEQFF. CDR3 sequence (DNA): TGCGCCAGCAGCTTGGGGGGGGCCAACTCCTACAATGAGCAGTTCTTC.

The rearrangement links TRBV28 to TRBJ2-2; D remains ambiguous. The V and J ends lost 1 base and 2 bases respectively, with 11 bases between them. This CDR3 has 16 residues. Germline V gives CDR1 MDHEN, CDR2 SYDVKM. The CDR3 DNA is TGTGCCAGCAGTTTATTGGGTCCTACCAACACCGGGGAGCTGTTTTTT. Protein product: CASSLLGPTNTGELFF. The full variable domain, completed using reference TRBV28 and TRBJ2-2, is DVKVTQSSRYLVKRTGEKVFLECVQDMDHENMFWYRQDPGLGLRLIYFSYDVKMKEKGDIPEGYSVSREKKERFSLILESASTNQTSMYLCASSLLGPTNTGELFFGEGSRLTVL.

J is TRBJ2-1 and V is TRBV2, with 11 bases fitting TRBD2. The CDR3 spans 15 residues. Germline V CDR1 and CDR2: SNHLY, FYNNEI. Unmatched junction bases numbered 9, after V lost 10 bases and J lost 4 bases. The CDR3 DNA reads TGTGCCACCGCACCCGGACTAGCGGGTTACAATGAGCAGTTCTTC. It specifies CATAPGLAGYNEQFF.

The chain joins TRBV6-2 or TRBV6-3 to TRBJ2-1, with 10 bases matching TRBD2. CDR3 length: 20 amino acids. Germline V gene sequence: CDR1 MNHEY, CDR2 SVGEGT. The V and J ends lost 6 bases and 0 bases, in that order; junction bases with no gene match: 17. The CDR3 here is CASSKKSGLAGAVSYNEQFF. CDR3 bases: TGTGCCAGCAGCAAAAAGTCTGGTCTAGCGGGAGCTGTCTCCTACAATGAGCAGTTCTTC.

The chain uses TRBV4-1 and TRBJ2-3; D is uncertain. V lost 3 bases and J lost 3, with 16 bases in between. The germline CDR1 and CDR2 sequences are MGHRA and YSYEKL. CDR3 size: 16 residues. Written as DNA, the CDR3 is TGCGCCAGCAGCCAGACCTTTGCTCCGGTTACAGATACGCAGTATTTT. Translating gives CASSQTFAPVTDTQYF.

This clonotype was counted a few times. For the CDR3, the DNA is TGCAGTGCTAGGCTAGCGGGAGGGCCACGTGAGCAGTTCTTC. Translated: CSARLAGGPREQFF. The V gene is TRBV20-1, the J gene TRBJ2-1; 12 nucleotides align to TRBD2. The junction had 6 bases not matched to a gene; V was cut back by 3 bases and J by 9 bases. The CDR3 has 14 residues. CDR1 and CDR2 from the germline V gene are DFQATT and SNEGSKA (reference sequence).

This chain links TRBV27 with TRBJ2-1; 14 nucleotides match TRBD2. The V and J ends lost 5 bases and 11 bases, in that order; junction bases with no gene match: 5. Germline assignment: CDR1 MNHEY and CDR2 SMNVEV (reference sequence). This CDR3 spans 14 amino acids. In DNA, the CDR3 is TGTGCCAGCAGTAGGACTAGCGGGGGGAAGAAGCAGTTCTTC. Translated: CASSRTSGGKKQFF.

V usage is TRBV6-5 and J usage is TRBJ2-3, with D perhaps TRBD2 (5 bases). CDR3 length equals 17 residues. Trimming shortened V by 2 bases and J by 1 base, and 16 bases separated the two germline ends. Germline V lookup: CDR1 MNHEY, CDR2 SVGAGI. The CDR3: CASSYSGPPRGTDTQYF. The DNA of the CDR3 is TGTGCCAGCAGTTACAGCGGCCCTCCTAGGGGCACAGATACGCAGTATTTT.

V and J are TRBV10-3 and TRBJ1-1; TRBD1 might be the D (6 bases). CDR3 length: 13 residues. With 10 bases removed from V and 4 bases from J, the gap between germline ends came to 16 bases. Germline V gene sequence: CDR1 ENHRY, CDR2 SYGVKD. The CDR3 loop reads CAKSGVAGTEAFF. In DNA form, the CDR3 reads TGTGCCAAATCAGGGGTGGCGGGCACTGAAGCTTTCTTT.

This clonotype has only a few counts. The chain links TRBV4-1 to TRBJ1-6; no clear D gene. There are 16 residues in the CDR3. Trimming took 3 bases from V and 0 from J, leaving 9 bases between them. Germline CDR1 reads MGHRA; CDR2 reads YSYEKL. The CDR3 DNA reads TGCGCCAGCAGCCAGACGGTGAGCTCCTATAATTCACCCCTCCACTTT. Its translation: CASSQTVSSYNSPLHF.

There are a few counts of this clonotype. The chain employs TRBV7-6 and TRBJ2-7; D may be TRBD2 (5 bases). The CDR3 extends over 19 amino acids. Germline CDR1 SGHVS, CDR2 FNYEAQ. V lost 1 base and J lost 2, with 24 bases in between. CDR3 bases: TGTGCCAGCAGCTTAGTCAGTTCTGAGGCGGGCCTTAAAACCTACGAGCAGTACTTC. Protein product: CASSLVSSEAGLKTYEQYF. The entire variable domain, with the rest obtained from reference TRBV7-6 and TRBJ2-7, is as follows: GAGVSQSPRYKVTKRGQDVALRCDPISGHVSLYWYRQALGQGPEFLTYFNYEAQQDKSGLPNDRFSAERPEGSISTLTIQRTEQRDSAMYRCASSLVSSEAGLKTYEQYFGPGTRLTVT.

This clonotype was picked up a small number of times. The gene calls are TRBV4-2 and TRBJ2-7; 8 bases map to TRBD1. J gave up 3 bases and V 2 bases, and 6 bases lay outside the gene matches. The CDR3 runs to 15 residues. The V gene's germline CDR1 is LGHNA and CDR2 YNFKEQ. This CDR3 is CASSQRQGALYEQYF. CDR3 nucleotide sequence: TGTGCCAGCAGCCAACGGCAGGGGGCCCTCTACGAGCAGTACTTC.

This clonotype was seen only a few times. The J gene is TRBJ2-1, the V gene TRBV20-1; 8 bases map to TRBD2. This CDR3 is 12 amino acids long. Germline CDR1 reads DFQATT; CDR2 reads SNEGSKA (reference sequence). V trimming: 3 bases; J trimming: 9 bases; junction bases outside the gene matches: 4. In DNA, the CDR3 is TGCAGTGCTAGGGGACTAGTTGGTGAGCAGTTCTTC. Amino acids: CSARGLVGEQFF.

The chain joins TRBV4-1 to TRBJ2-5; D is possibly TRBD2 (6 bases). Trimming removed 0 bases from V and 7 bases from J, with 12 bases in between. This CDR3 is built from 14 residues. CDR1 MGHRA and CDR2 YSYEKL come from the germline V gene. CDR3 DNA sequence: TGCGCCAGCAGCCAAGAGGCAACCGGGGGGACCCAGTACTTC. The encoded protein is CASSQEATGGTQYF.

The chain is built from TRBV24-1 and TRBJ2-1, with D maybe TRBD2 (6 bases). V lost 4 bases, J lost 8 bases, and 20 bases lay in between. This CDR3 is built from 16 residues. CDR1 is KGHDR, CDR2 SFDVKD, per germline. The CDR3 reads CATSDVSAGGWDEQFF. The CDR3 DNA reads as TGTGCCACCAGTGACGTTTCTGCTGGGGGGTGGGATGAGCAGTTCTTC.

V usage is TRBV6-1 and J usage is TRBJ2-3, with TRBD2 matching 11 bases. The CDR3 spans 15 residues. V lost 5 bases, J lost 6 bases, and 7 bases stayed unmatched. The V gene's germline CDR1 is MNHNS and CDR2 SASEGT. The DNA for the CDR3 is TGTGCCAGCAGTAGCCTAGCGGGGGGTCTCGATACGCAGTATTTT. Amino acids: CASSSLAGGLDTQYF.

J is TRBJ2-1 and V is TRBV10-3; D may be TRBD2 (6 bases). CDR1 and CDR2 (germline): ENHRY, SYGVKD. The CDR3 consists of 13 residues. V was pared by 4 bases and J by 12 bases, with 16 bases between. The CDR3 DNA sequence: TGTGCCATCAGTGCTCGAACCGGGACTGCGCAGTTCTTC. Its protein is CAISARTGTAQFF.

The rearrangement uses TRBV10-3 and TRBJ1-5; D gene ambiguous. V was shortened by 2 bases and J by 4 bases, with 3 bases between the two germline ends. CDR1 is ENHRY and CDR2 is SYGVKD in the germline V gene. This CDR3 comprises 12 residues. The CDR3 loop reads CAISERNQPQHF. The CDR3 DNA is TGTGCCATCAGTGAGAGAAATCAGCCCCAGCATTTT.

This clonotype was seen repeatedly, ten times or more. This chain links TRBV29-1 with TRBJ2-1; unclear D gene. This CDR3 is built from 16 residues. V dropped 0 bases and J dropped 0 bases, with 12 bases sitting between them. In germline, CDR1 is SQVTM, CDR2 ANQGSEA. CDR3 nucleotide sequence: TGCAGCGTTGAAGACCACACCTACGTCTCCTACAATGAGCAGTTCTTC. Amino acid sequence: CSVEDHTYVSYNEQFF.